One sample yielded the 31 T cell receptor beta chains listed below, sequenced in a study of T cell changes during pregnancy in multiple sclerosis. Clones were read by immunoSEQ multiplex PCR, and TCRdb kept only the in-frame ones, dropping some. This sample carries roughly 68,000 clones, just over 90% of them seen once, and the ten largest clones take about 1.5%. This specimen was peripheral blood, taken in the second trimester of pregnancy. Receptors originate from a female donor in good health, enrolled as a control in a pregnancy study.

This rearrangement joins TRBV6-1 to TRBJ2-1, with a weak D call TRBD1 (6 bases). V gave up 0 bases and J gave up 3 bases, with 6 bases separating them. The CDR3 spans 14 residues. The germline V gene has CDR1 MNHNS and CDR2 SASEGT. The CDR3 nucleotides read TGTGCCAGCAGTGAAGCGGACAGCTACAATGAGCAGTTCTTC. This encodes CASSEADSYNEQFF.

The chain has TRBV29-1 and TRBJ2-1; TRBD2 agrees at 12 bases. This CDR3 is 13 amino acids long. Trimming removed 7 bases from V and 10 bases from J; junction bases left unmatched: 8. Germline loops: CDR1 SQVTM, CDR2 ANQGSEA. This CDR3 reads CSALTSGRGEQFF. Here the CDR3 DNA reads TGCAGCGCCCTGACTAGCGGGAGAGGGGAGCAGTTCTTC.

This chain joins TRBV29-1 and TRBJ1-2; D possibly corresponds to TRBD1 (5 bases). The ends were cut back, 7 bases at V and 3 bases at J, with 21 bases in the middle. Germline CDR1 and CDR2: SQVTM and ANQGSEA. This CDR3 comprises 15 residues. CDR3 residues: CSGMTPGKGYYGYTF. CDR3 DNA sequence: TGCAGCGGGATGACCCCAGGGAAGGGGTACTATGGCTACACCTTC. Drawing the rest from reference TRBV29-1 and TRBJ1-2, the complete variable domain is SAVISQKPSRDICQRGTSLTIQCQVDSQVTMMFWYRQQPGQSLTLIATANQGSEATYESGFVIDKFPISRPNLTFSTLTVSNMSPEDSSIYLCSGMTPGKGYYGYTFGSGTRLTVV.

V gene TRBV6-5 combines with J gene TRBJ2-7; TRBD1 aligns across 7 bases. CDR1 and CDR2 (germline): MNHEY, SVGAGI. CDR3 length: 12 amino acids. The junction had 7 bases not matched to a gene; V was cut back by 8 bases and J by 6 bases. Here the CDR3 reads CASQDRVGEQYF. As DNA, the CDR3 is TGTGCCAGCCAAGACAGGGTAGGCGAGCAGTACTTC.

The chain joins TRBV7-2 to TRBJ2-7, with D possibly matching TRBD2 (6 bases). Trimming removed 1 base at V and 2 bases at J, with 6 bases between. Germline assignment: CDR1 SGHTA and CDR2 FQGNSA. CDR3 length: 13 residues. CDR3 region: CASSLVAAYEQYF. Written as DNA, the CDR3 is TGTGCCAGCAGCTTAGTAGCGGCCTACGAGCAGTACTTC.

The chain is built from TRBV7-9 and TRBJ1-2; the match to TRBD1 covers 7 bases. The CDR3 runs 15 residues. CDR1 is SEHNR and CDR2 is FQNEAQ in the germline V gene (reference sequence). The V and J ends lost 5 bases and 7 bases, in that order; junction bases with no gene match: 13. CDR3 amino acids: CASSAGPQGNGGYTF. The CDR3 DNA reads TGTGCCAGCAGCGCCGGACCACAGGGGAATGGTGGCTACACCTTC. Drawing the rest from reference TRBV7-9 and TRBJ1-2, the complete variable domain is DTGVSQNPRHKITKRGQNVTFRCDPISEHNRLYWYRQTLGQGPEFLTYFQNEAQLEKSRLLSDRFSAERPKGSFSTLEIQRTEQGDSAMYLCASSAGPQGNGGYTFGSGTRLTVV.

V gene TRBV27 combines with J gene TRBJ1-6; D ambiguous. CDR1 MNHEY and CDR2 SMNVEV come from the germline V gene (reference sequence). Trimming took off 2 bases at V and 10 bases at J, with 9 bases between the two ends. The CDR3 covers 13 residues. The CDR3 DNA is TGTGCCAGCAGTTTAATCCGGGAGTCACCCCTCCACTTT. Its protein is CASSLIRESPLHF.

The rearrangement links TRBV7-9 to TRBJ2-7; tentatively, D is TRBD2 (5 bases). The CDR3 length is 15 residues. Trimming removed 3 bases at V and 5 bases at J, with 17 bases between. Per the germline V gene, CDR1 is SEHNR and CDR2 is FQNEAQ (reference sequence). The CDR3 region has the DNA TGTGCCAGCAGCTTCCTGGACGAGGCCGGGGACGAGCAGTACTTC. Translated: CASSFLDEAGDEQYF.

The V gene is TRBV28, the J gene TRBJ2-7; a weak D match, TRBD2 (5 bases). This CDR3 is 11 amino acids long. The ends were cut back, 7 bases at V and 6 bases at J, with 10 bases in the middle. Germline V lookup: CDR1 MDHEN, CDR2 SYDVKM. CDR3 in DNA: TGTGCCAGCACCCCGGGGTTCGAGCAGTACTTC. This codes for CASTPGFEQYF.

The CDR3 bases are TGTGCCAGCAGTTTAGGGGTTAGCGGGAGAACCTCGTTCGAGCAGTACTTC. Translating gives CASSLGVSGRTSFEQYF. This chain uses TRBV28 with TRBJ2-7; 9 nucleotides agree with TRBD2. In germline, CDR1 is MDHEN, CDR2 SYDVKM. Losses at the gene ends were 2 bases for V and 6 bases for J; bases not matched to a gene: 14. The CDR3 spans 17 residues.

The chain links TRBV4-2 to TRBJ2-1, with D possibly being TRBD2 (6 bases). The V gene lost 5 bases and the J gene lost 1 base, with 15 bases spanning the gap. CDR1 and CDR2 (germline): LGHNA, YNFKEQ. The CDR3 sequence is 16 residues long. The DNA for the CDR3 is TGTGCCAGCAGCGACTCTGGGCGGGGATCCTACAATGAGCAGTTCTTC. It codes for CASSDSGRGSYNEQFF.

This chain links TRBV7-9 with TRBJ2-1; 7 nucleotides align to TRBD2. CDR1 SEHNR and CDR2 FQNEAQ come from the germline V gene (reference sequence). The V and J ends lost 7 bases and 7 bases, in that order; junction bases with no gene match: 13. The CDR3 sequence is 15 residues long. CDR3 sequence reads: CASTRVGGSENEQFF. The CDR3 nucleotides read TGTGCCAGCACCAGGGTGGGGGGGAGCGAAAATGAGCAGTTCTTC.

The chain carries TRBV7-2 and TRBJ2-7; weak D call: TRBD1 (7 bases). V was trimmed by 5 bases and J by 7 bases, leaving 21 bases between them. Germline loops: CDR1 SGHTA, CDR2 FQGNSA. The CDR3 extends over 15 amino acids. In DNA form, the CDR3 reads TGTGCCAGCAGCGGGGGGACAGTGGGGGTGGTGGAGCAGTACTTC. Protein: CASSGGTVGVVEQYF.

For this clone: One junction end does not reproduce the germline sequence, and a read error may be involved. This chain connects TRBV5-8 to TRBJ2-7, with 7 bases lining up with TRBD1. The CDR3 sequence is 11 residues long. The germline CDR1 and CDR2 sequences are SGHTS and YDEGEE. The CDR3 sequence is CASRLRGLVRF. The CDR3 nucleotides read TGTGCCAGCAGGCTAAGGGGGCTAGTCCGCTTC.

This sequence joins TRBV27 and TRBJ2-1; weak D call: TRBD1 (6 bases). Germline CDR1 and CDR2: MNHEY and SMNVEV (reference sequence). The CDR3 loop spans 14 amino acids. Trimming removed 5 bases from V and 2 bases from J, with 10 bases in between. CDR3 bases: TGTGCCAGCAGTCGGACAGATACCTACAATGAGCAGTTCTTC. It specifies CASSRTDTYNEQFF.

This clone appeared a single time. V usage is TRBV2 and J usage is TRBJ1-2; D is uncertain. The CDR3 is made up of 13 amino acids. CDR1 is SNHLY and CDR2 is FYNNEI in the germline V gene. V was shortened by 3 bases and J by 6 bases, with 11 bases between the two germline ends. The CDR3: CASSDLQQDGYTF. The CDR3 bases are TGTGCCAGCAGTGATTTACAGCAAGATGGCTACACCTTC.

The chain carries TRBV9 and TRBJ2-3, with D perhaps TRBD2 (5 bases). Per germline, CDR1 SGDLS and CDR2 YYNGEE. The CDR3 runs 18 residues. The V end was cut by 4 bases, the J end by 0 bases, with 21 bases between. The CDR3 loop is CASSPHLEDLASTDTQYF. The CDR3 region has the DNA TGTGCCAGCAGCCCCCACCTGGAGGACTTAGCTAGCACAGATACGCAGTATTTT.

The rearrangement joins TRBV4-1 to TRBJ1-5, with 7 bases aligning to TRBD1. Germline V CDR1 and CDR2: MGHRA, YSYEKL. After removal of 2 bases from V and 4 bases from J, the junction contained 8 bases not matched to a gene. The CDR3 runs 16 residues. CDR3 protein: CASSQRDGTANQPQHF. The CDR3 region has the DNA TGCGCCAGCAGCCAAAGAGACGGGACAGCGAATCAGCCCCAGCATTTT.

In this sample, this clone turned up once. The genes are TRBV27 and TRBJ2-5; D perhaps matches TRBD2 (6 bases). Trimming cost V 3 bases and J 5 bases, with 10 bases left between them. Germline values: CDR1 MNHEY, CDR2 SMNVEV (reference sequence). The CDR3 contains 13 residues. The DNA for the CDR3 is TGTGCCAGCAGTTTGCGGGGACGGGAGACCCAGTACTTC. Translated, it gives CASSLRGRETQYF.

The chain carries TRBV28 and TRBJ1-5; 9 nucleotides agree with TRBD1. The CDR3 runs to 15 residues. The germline V gene has CDR1 MDHEN and CDR2 SYDVKM. V lost 4 bases, J lost 6 bases, and 7 bases stayed unmatched. The CDR3 DNA reads as TGTGCCAGCAGTTCCGGACAGGGGAGGTTTCAGCCCCAGCATTTT. This gives the protein CASSSGQGRFQPQHF.

V is TRBV27 and J is TRBJ2-7, with D unclear. The CDR3 is 13 amino acids. CDR1 is MNHEY and CDR2 is SMNVEV in the germline V gene (reference sequence). Trimming took 4 bases from V and 0 from J, leaving 7 bases between them. The CDR3 DNA reads TGTGCCAGCAGTTCCCGGAGCTCCTACGAGCAGTACTTC. Its translation is CASSSRSSYEQYF.

The chain carries TRBV29-1 and TRBJ2-3; D is ambiguous. The CDR3 extends over 14 amino acids. Between the trimmed V and J ends, which lost 4 bases and 0 bases, there was a span of 11 bases. Germline loops: CDR1 SQVTM, CDR2 ANQGSEA. CDR3 in amino acids: CSVGPGASTDTQYF. DNA for the CDR3: TGCAGCGTTGGACCGGGTGCTAGCACAGATACGCAGTATTTT.

V is TRBV18 and J is TRBJ1-5, with 8 bases aligning to TRBD1. Trimming took 5 bases from V and 7 from J; bases not matched to a gene: 4. This CDR3 has 13 residues. CDR1 and CDR2 from the germline V gene are KGHSH and LQKENI. In nucleotides, the CDR3 is TGTGCCAGCTCATCAGGACAGGGCCAGCCCCAGCATTTT. It codes for CASSSGQGQPQHF. Using reference TRBV18 and TRBJ1-5 for the parts outside the CDR3, the full variable domain is NAGVMQNPRHLVRRRGQEARLRCSPMKGHSHVYWYRQLPEEGLKFMVYLQKENIIDESGMPKERFSAEFPKEGPSILRIQQVVRGDSAAYFCASSSGQGQPQHFGDGTRLSIL.

The J gene is TRBJ2-2, the V gene TRBV6-1; 10 bases map to TRBD1. Germline lookup yields CDR1 MNHNS and CDR2 SASEGT. CDR3 length: 15 residues. Losses at the gene ends were 5 bases for V and 3 bases for J; bases not matched to a gene: 3. The chain's CDR3 is CASSTGTGDTGELFF. The CDR3 nucleotides are TGTGCCAGCAGTACCGGGACAGGGGACACCGGGGAGCTGTTTTTT.

CDR3 sequence reads: CASSSAQGSSGNTIYF. In DNA form, the CDR3 reads TGTGCCAGCAGTTCAGCACAGGGTTCCTCTGGAAACACCATATATTTT. V and J are TRBV6-6 and TRBJ1-3, with D tentatively TRBD1 (6 bases). The V gene lost 4 bases and the J gene lost 0 bases, with 13 bases spanning the gap. The length of the CDR3 is 16 residues. Germline CDR1 reads MNHNY; CDR2 reads SVGAGI (reference sequence).

V is TRBV4-1 and J is TRBJ1-4; D gene unclear. CDR3 length: 15 amino acids. The V and J ends lost 3 bases and 4 bases respectively, with 12 bases between them. Germline CDR1 MGHRA, CDR2 YSYEKL. The CDR3 loop is CASSQVFGFNEKLFF. The CDR3 nucleotides are TGCGCCAGCAGCCAGGTCTTTGGCTTTAATGAAAAACTGTTTTTT.

The V and J genes are TRBV21-1 and TRBJ2-6; the listed D gene, TRBD2, was not tested against the DNA. TRBV21-1 is annotated as a pseudogene. The CDR3 spans 20 residues. Here the CDR3 DNA reads TGTGCCAGCAGCAAAGAGATAAAGCAGGAGGAAGACTCTGGGGCCAACGTCCTGACTTTC. It yields the protein CASSKEIKQEEDSGANVLTF.

This chain connects TRBV7-2 to TRBJ2-1, with D perhaps matching TRBD2 (7 bases). CDR3 length: 15 amino acids. Trimming took 0 bases from V and 9 from J, leaving 15 bases between them. Germline assignment: CDR1 SGHTA and CDR2 FQGNSA. Written as DNA, the CDR3 is TGTGCCAGCAGCTTAGCAGGGGGGAGGGCCTCTGAGCAGTTCTTC. It yields the protein CASSLAGGRASEQFF.

This chain links TRBV28 with TRBJ1-1, with 7 bases that match TRBD1. The CDR3 covers 15 residues. The V segment lost 8 bases and the J segment 5 bases; nucleotides outside the gene matches: 14. Germline V gene lookup returns CDR1 MDHEN and CDR2 SYDVKM. The CDR3 region is CASGQVLIAGTEAFF. The DNA for the CDR3 is TGTGCCAGCGGACAGGTCCTAATTGCGGGGACTGAAGCTTTCTTT.

This clone has just a few counts. This chain uses TRBV4-1 with TRBJ1-1, with D unclear. In germline, CDR1 is MGHRA, CDR2 YSYEKL. The CDR3 totals 11 residues. V shed 2 bases and J shed 4 bases, with 2 bases lying between them. The CDR3 DNA sequence: TGCGCCAGCAGCCAACGCACTGAAGCTTTCTTT. Its protein is CASSQRTEAFF.

This clone was seen only once. The chain combines TRBV4-1 with TRBJ2-5; the match to TRBD1 covers 7 bases. V shed 8 bases, J shed 3 bases, and the junction held 9 bases outside the gene matches. The germline gives CDR1 MGHRA, CDR2 YSYEKL. CDR3 length: 14 residues. The CDR3 DNA follows: TGCGCCAGCTCCCTTTCGGGGACAGAAGAGACCCAGTACTTC. This sequence encodes CASSLSGTEETQYF.